This T cell receptor (beta chain) stems from a study of blood T cell repertoires in COVID-19. Study as a whole: The United States, Italy and Spain provided the acute and convalescent COVID-19 samples. Sources were T cells, B-cell-depleted T cells, or PBMCs; the material itself was cDNA or gDNA.

V was shortened by 6 bases and J by 1 base, with 16 bases between the two germline ends. The CDR3 loop spans 16 amino acids. In germline, CDR1 is MNHEY, CDR2 SVGEGT. This clone came up once. In the original analysis: Estimates of nucleated cell counts were drawn from the amplification of reference gene primers. Only in-frame clones appear in the TCRdb table, and some are missing; sequencing was by immunoSEQ multiplex PCR. The V and J calls and clone size come from that table; D and trimming were worked out from the DNA. The profile shows 160,000 or so clones, roughly 82% of them singletons. Sequencing was done on a sample of peripheral blood. The V and J genes are TRBV6-2 or TRBV6-3 and TRBJ2-1; D is possibly TRBD1 (5 bases). This clonotype was sampled from a woman aged 45-60 years with acute or convalescent COVID-19. The CDR3 DNA reads as TGTGCCAGCAGCTATACACAGGTTCCGTCCTACAATGAGCAGTTCTTC. Amino acid sequence: CASSYTQVPSYNEQFF.